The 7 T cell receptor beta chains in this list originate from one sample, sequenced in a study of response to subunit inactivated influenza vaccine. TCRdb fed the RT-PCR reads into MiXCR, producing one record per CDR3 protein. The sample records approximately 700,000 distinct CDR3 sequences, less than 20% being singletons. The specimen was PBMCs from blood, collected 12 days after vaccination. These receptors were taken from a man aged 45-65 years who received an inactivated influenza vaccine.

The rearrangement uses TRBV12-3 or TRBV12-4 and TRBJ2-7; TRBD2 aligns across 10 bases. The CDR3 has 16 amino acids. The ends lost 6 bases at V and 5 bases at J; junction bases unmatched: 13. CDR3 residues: CASSPGTSVSPDEQYF. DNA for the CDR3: TGTGCCAGCAGCCCTGGGACTAGCGTCTCCCCAGACGAGCAGTACTTC.

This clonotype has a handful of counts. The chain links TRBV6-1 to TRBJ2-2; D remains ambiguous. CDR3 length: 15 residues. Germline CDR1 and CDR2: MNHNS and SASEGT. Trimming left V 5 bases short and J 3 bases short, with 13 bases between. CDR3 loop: CASSQQKADTGELFF. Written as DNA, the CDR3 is TGTGCCAGCAGTCAACAGAAGGCGGACACCGGGGAGCTGTTTTTT.

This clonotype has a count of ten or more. In DNA, the CDR3 is TGTGCCAGCAGCTTAGGGACAGCCCGTCCCTACGAGCAGTACTTC. It translates to CASSLGTARPYEQYF. The V gene is TRBV7-9, the J gene TRBJ2-7, with D possibly being TRBD1 (6 bases). Germline-derived CDR1 and CDR2 are SEHNR and FQNEAQ (reference sequence). The V and J ends lost 1 base and 2 bases respectively, with 12 bases between them. This CDR3 contains 15 residues.

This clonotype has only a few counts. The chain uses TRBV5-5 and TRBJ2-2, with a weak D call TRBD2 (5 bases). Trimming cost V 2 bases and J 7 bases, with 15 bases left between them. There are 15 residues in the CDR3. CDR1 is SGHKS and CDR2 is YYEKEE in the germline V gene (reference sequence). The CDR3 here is CASSLRTHRSGELFF. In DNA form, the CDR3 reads TGTGCCAGCAGCTTAAGGACTCACCGGAGCGGGGAGCTGTTTTTT.

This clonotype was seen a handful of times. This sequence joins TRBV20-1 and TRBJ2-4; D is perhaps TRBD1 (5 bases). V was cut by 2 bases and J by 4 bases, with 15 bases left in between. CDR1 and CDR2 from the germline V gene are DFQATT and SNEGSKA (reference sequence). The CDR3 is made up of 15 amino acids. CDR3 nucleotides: TGCAGTGCTAGAACCAATACGCCAGGGAAAAACATTCAGTACTTC. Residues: CSARTNTPGKNIQYF.

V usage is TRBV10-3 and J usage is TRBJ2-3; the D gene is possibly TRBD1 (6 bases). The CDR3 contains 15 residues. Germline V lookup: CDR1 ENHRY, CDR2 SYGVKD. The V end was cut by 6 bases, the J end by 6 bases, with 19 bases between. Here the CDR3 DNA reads TGTGCCATCAGGGGGGCGGCCTCCGACACGGATACGCAGTATTTT. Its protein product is CAIRGAASDTDTQYF.

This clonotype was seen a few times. The CDR3 nucleotides are TGCAGTGCCGCCGGAGGGGGCAACTATGGCTACACCTTC. This codes for CSAAGGGNYGYTF. This chain connects TRBV20-1 to TRBJ1-2; 7 bases align to TRBD1. This CDR3 comprises 13 residues. The V gene end was trimmed by 6 bases and the J gene end by 2 bases; junction bases not matched to a gene: 6. The V gene's germline CDR1 is DFQATT and CDR2 SNEGSKA (reference sequence).